The 18 T cell receptor beta chains reported below all come from one sample, sequenced in a study of control samples from healthy donors and cancer patients. Assay used: immunoSEQ multiplex PCR; TCRdb lists only in-frame clones, some missing. The table lists some 150,000 clones, 94% of them singletons. The sequenced sample was blood. These receptors all stem from a man aged 35 to 55 in good health.

In nucleotides, the CDR3 is TGTGCCAGCAGCGGGGGACAGGGGGTGAATGAGCAGTTCTTC. It encodes CASSGGQGVNEQFF. The chain recombines TRBV7-9 with TRBJ2-1, with 11 positions matching TRBD1. The CDR3 extends over 14 amino acids. The V gene's germline CDR1 is SEHNR and CDR2 FQNEAQ (reference sequence). The ends lost 5 bases at V and 7 bases at J; junction bases unmatched: 4.

The genes are TRBV15 and TRBJ2-3, with 8 bases identical to TRBD2. The CDR3 loop spans 14 amino acids. Germline values: CDR1 LNHNV, CDR2 YYDKDF (reference sequence). The J segment lost 4 bases and the V segment lost 2 bases, leaving 2 bases of the junction unmatched. The CDR3 loop reads CATSRSTSADTQYF. The CDR3 DNA sequence: TGTGCCACCAGCAGATCGACTAGCGCAGATACGCAGTATTTT.

This clone has just one count. The germline gene is not matched at one end of the junction; a read error may be the cause. The chain uses TRBV7-3 and TRBJ2-2; 7 bases align to TRBD1. CDR3 length: 17 residues. Germline CDR1 SGHTA, CDR2 FQGTGA. The CDR3 nucleotides read TGTGCCAGCAGCCTAACAGCCGGGACAGTGAACACCGGGGAGCTGTTTTTT. Amino acid sequence: CASSLTAGTVNTGELFF. The variable domain in full, completed from reference TRBV7-3 and TRBJ2-2, reads GAGVSQTPSNKVTEKGKYVELRCDPISGHTALYWYRQSLGQGPEFLIYFQGTGAADDSGLPNDRFFAVRPEGSVSTLKIQRTERGDSAVYLCASSLTAGTVNTGELFFGEGSRLTVL.

V is TRBV28 and J is TRBJ1-1, with 12 bases that match TRBD1. V lost 2 bases, J lost 7 bases, and 8 bases stayed unmatched. This CDR3 has 16 amino acids. Germline V lookup: CDR1 MDHEN, CDR2 SYDVKM. CDR3 amino acids: CASSLVIGTGGGEAFF. The CDR3 DNA sequence: TGTGCCAGCAGTTTAGTCATTGGGACAGGGGGCGGTGAAGCTTTCTTT.

The V gene is TRBV4-3, the J gene TRBJ2-1; the D is unclear. CDR1 LGHNA and CDR2 YSLEER come from the germline V gene. V lost 0 bases and J 8 bases, leaving 5 bases between the germline ends. The length of the CDR3 is 12 residues. This CDR3 is CASSQDRDEQFF. For the CDR3, the DNA is TGCGCCAGCAGCCAAGATCGGGATGAGCAGTTCTTC.

The chain recombines TRBV3-1 (or the pseudogene TRBV3-2) with TRBJ1-2; 8 bases fit TRBD1. Germline lookup yields CDR1 LGHDT and CDR2 YNNKEL (reference sequence). J was trimmed by 2 bases and V by 2 bases; bases with no gene match: 10. CDR3 length: 17 residues. CDR3 sequence: CASSQSRQGRTNYGYTF. In nucleotides, the CDR3 is TGTGCCAGCAGCCAATCCCGACAGGGGCGGACGAACTATGGCTACACCTTC.

CDR3 sequence: CASSPISASSSKNIQYF. The CDR3 region has the DNA TGTGCCAGCAGTCCGATTTCTGCCTCTAGCAGCAAAAACATTCAGTACTTC. The chain links TRBV28 to TRBJ2-4; possible D gene TRBD2, 5 bases. The CDR3 consists of 17 residues. The germline V and J ends were trimmed by 5 bases and 3 bases, with 20 bases remaining between them. The germline CDR1 and CDR2 sequences are MDHEN and SYDVKM.

This clone showed up just once. The chain employs TRBV24-1 and TRBJ2-1, with D unclear. CDR1 is KGHDR and CDR2 is SFDVKD in the germline V gene. V was shortened by 0 bases and J by 0 bases, with 8 bases between the two germline ends. The CDR3 sequence is 16 residues long. CDR3 sequence (DNA): TGTGCCACCAGTGATTTGGGGCAGAGCTCCTACAATGAGCAGTTCTTC. Translation: CATSDLGQSSYNEQFF.

This clone was seen only once. The chain employs TRBV25-1 and TRBJ1-1; the D gene is possibly TRBD1 (5 bases). V was trimmed by 1 base and J by 2 bases, leaving 8 bases between them. Germline V gene sequence: CDR1 MGHDK, CDR2 SYGVNS. The CDR3 covers 14 residues. The CDR3 coding sequence is TGTGCCAGCAGTGAATGGGGACTTAACACTGAAGCTTTCTTT. Its protein is CASSEWGLNTEAFF.

The rearrangement links TRBV3-1 (or the pseudogene TRBV3-2) to TRBJ2-5; TRBD2 aligns across 10 bases. The CDR3 consists of 17 residues. Germline V CDR1 and CDR2: LGHDT, YNNKEL (reference sequence). The V and J ends lost 3 bases and 5 bases, in that order; junction bases with no gene match: 12. The CDR3: CASSHPDQRGGRETQYF. CDR3 nucleotides: TGTGCCAGCAGCCACCCCGACCAGCGGGGGGGCCGGGAGACCCAGTACTTC.

The rearrangement joins TRBV29-1 to TRBJ2-2; TRBD1 might be the D (5 bases). Trimming took off 3 bases at V and 5 bases at J, with 10 bases between the two ends. Germline lookup yields CDR1 SQVTM and CDR2 ANQGSEA. This CDR3 has 13 residues. CDR3 in DNA: TGCAGCGTTGATCAGGGTCGGACCGGGGAGCTGTTTTTT. Protein sequence: CSVDQGRTGELFF.

The chain employs TRBV28 and TRBJ1-1; D is unclear. V was pared by 7 bases and J by 1 base, with 16 bases between. Germline CDR1 MDHEN, CDR2 SYDVKM. This CDR3 is built from 15 residues. The DNA of the CDR3 is TGTGCCAGCACCCGGGGAGGCAGTTGGAACACTGAAGCTTTCTTT. Protein product: CASTRGGSWNTEAFF.

The J gene is TRBJ2-5, the V gene TRBV5-6; a weak D match, TRBD2 (6 bases). Germline lookup yields CDR1 SGHDT and CDR2 YYEEEE. This CDR3 comprises 14 residues. V was clipped by 2 bases and J by 5 bases, with 13 bases between them. This CDR3 is CASSFPSEGETQYF. As DNA, the CDR3 is TGTGCCAGCAGCTTCCCATCGGAGGGGGAGACCCAGTACTTC.

The rearrangement joins TRBV24-1 to TRBJ1-5; D possibly corresponds to TRBD1 (6 bases). The germline gives CDR1 KGHDR, CDR2 SFDVKD. Trimming left V 9 bases short and J 5 bases short, with 19 bases between. The CDR3 is made up of 15 amino acids. CDR3: CATRWGLGGHQPQHF. CDR3 sequence (DNA): TGTGCCACCCGATGGGGCCTAGGGGGTCATCAGCCCCAGCATTTT.

V usage is TRBV5-1 and J usage is TRBJ2-1; 11 nucleotides match TRBD2. Germline V gene lookup returns CDR1 SGHRS and CDR2 YFSETQ. The ends lost 3 bases at V and 6 bases at J; junction bases unmatched: 5. CDR3 length: 15 residues. The CDR3 loop reads CASSYRLAGPNEQFF. Here the CDR3 DNA reads TGCGCCAGCAGCTACAGACTAGCGGGGCCCAATGAGCAGTTCTTC.

This rearrangement joins TRBV28 to TRBJ1-1; possible D gene TRBD1, 5 bases. The germline V gene has CDR1 MDHEN and CDR2 SYDVKM. Trimming pared 5 bases from V and 1 base from J, leaving 11 bases between. The CDR3 spans 14 residues. CDR3 sequence (DNA): TGTGCCAGCAGTGCCCAAACAGGGAACACTGAAGCTTTCTTT. Its translation is CASSAQTGNTEAFF.

This clone was seen a few times. The CDR3 loop reads CASRSGTVHGYTF. The CDR3 DNA follows: TGTGCCAGCAGAAGCGGGACAGTACATGGCTACACCTTC. The chain carries TRBV5-6 and TRBJ1-2, with 7 positions matching TRBD1. There are 13 residues in the CDR3. Germline assignment: CDR1 SGHDT and CDR2 YYEEEE. V was clipped by 5 bases and J by 6 bases; unmatched bases: 7. The full variable domain, in which reference TRBV5-6 and TRBJ1-2 provide the parts outside the CDR3, is DAGVTQSPTHLIKTRGQQVTLRCSPKSGHDTVSWYQQALGQGPQFIFQYYEEEERQRGNFPDRFSGHQFPNYSSELNVNALLLGDSALYLCASRSGTVHGYTFGSGTRLTVV.

This chain uses TRBV2 with TRBJ1-1, with a tentative D call TRBD1 (5 bases). Germline CDR1 SNHLY, CDR2 FYNNEI. Trimming removed 11 bases from V and 0 bases from J, with 13 bases in between. The CDR3 sequence is 13 residues long. CDR3 sequence: CASGRFMNTEAFF. In DNA form, the CDR3 reads TGTGCCTCAGGGCGCTTCATGAACACTGAAGCTTTCTTT. The whole variable domain, filled in from reference TRBV2 and TRBJ1-1, reads EPEVTQTPSHQVTQMGQEVILRCVPISNHLYFYWYRQILGQKVEFLVSFYNNEISEKSEIFDDQFSVERPDGSNFTLKIRSTKLEDSAMYFCASGRFMNTEAFFGQGTRLTVV.